This T cell receptor (beta chain) comes out of a study of blood T cell repertoires in COVID-19. V shed 4 bases and J shed 2 bases, with 12 bases lying between them. CDR3 length: 15 residues. The germline V gene has CDR1 SGDLS and CDR2 YYNGEE. Assay: immunoSEQ multiplex PCR; the TCRdb copy retains only in-frame clones and omits some. The data hold a few hundred thousand clones, with 80% to 90% observed a single time. The rearrangement joins TRBV9 to TRBJ2-2; the D gene is possibly TRBD1 (7 bases). This sequence originates from a young woman who had recovered from COVID-19. Sequencing was done on a sample of PBMCs or T cells enriched from blood (not recorded which). CDR3 residues: CASSSGGLNTGELFF. The DNA of the CDR3 is TGTGCCAGCAGCTCAGGGGGGCTTAACACCGGGGAGCTGTTTTTT.